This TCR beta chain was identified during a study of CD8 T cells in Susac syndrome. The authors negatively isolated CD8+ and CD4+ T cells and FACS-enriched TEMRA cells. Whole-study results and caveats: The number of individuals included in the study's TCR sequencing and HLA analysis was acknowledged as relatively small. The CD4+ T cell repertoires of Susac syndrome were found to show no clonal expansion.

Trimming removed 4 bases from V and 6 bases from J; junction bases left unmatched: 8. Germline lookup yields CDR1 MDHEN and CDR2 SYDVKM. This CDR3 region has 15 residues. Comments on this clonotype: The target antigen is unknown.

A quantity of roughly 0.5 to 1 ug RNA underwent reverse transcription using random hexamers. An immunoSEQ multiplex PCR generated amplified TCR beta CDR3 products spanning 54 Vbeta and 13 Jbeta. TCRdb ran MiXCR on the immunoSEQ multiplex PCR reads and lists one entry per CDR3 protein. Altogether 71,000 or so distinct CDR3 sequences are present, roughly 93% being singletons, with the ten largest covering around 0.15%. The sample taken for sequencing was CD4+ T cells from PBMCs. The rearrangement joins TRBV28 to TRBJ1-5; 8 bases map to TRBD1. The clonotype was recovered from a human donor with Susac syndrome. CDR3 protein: CASSSSTGVGQPQHF. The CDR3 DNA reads TGTGCCAGCAGTTCCTCGACAGGGGTCGGTCAGCCCCAGCATTTT.